The rows below give T cell receptor beta chains drawn from one sample of a study of blood T cell repertoires in COVID-19. Clones were sequenced by immunoSEQ multiplex PCR, and TCRdb holds only the in-frame ones, with some missing. Of about 140,000 clones in the sample, 80% to 90% were seen once. Specimen: peripheral blood. All receptors derive from a woman at least 80 years old with acute or convalescent COVID-19. CDR3s include the opening cysteine and the closing phenylalanine or tryptophan.

CDR3 length: 15
V gene: TRBV10-3
CDR3 protein: CAISEFDRAGSPLHF

CDR3 length: 17
V gene: TRBV24-1
CDR3 protein: CATSDPSDCTSGNTIYF

CDR3 length: 14
V gene: TRBV7-2
CDR3 protein: CASSKDNANQPQHF

CDR3 length: 16
V gene: TRBV18
CDR3 protein: CASSPQRDSNLYGYTF

CDR3 length: 15
V gene: TRBV5-1
CDR3 protein: CASSPTGVTNEKLFF

CDR3 length: 18
V gene: TRBV5-1
CDR3 protein: CASSLAITGTGSTDTQYF

CDR3 length: 17
V gene: TRBV3-1/TRBV3-2
CDR3 protein: CASSQPQGRGGSYEQYF

CDR3 length: 12
V gene: TRBV2
CDR3 protein: CATGARDYGYTF

CDR3 length: 13
V gene: TRBV19
CDR3 protein: CASREGQSMDYTF

CDR3 length: 14
V gene: TRBV5-1
CDR3 protein: CASSRDAEGMGYTF

CDR3 length: 16
V gene: TRBV6-1
CDR3 protein: CASSDPDSGSNQPQHF

CDR3 length: 14
V gene: TRBV11-2
CDR3 protein: CASSLAGTGVGYTF

CDR3 length: 14
V gene: TRBV18
CDR3 protein: CASSPSRTGEKLFF

CDR3 length: 14
V gene: TRBV6-6
CDR3 protein: CASTGGTVNSPLHF

CDR3 length: 13
V gene: TRBV5-6
CDR3 protein: CASSLEQGWGYTF

CDR3 length: 14
V gene: TRBV7-8
CDR3 protein: CASSVEPSSYEQYF

CDR3 length: 13
V gene: TRBV18
CDR3 protein: CASSPTENYGYTF

CDR3 length: 14
V gene: TRBV7-8
CDR3 protein: CASSLDGQGFEQYF

CDR3 length: 15
V gene: TRBV7-9
CDR3 protein: CASSPWSQGDEKLFF

CDR3 length: 14
V gene: TRBV5-1
CDR3 protein: CASSNGQGIGGAFF

CDR3 length: 13
V gene: TRBV5-4
CDR3 protein: CASSLAGVTEAFF

CDR3 length: 13
V gene: TRBV7-2
CDR3 protein: CASSFGVEYEQYF

CDR3 length: 13
V gene: TRBV2
CDR3 protein: CASTGGRTDTQYF

CDR3 length: 13
V gene: TRBV19
CDR3 protein: CASALGREGPQHF

CDR3 length: 15
V gene: TRBV7-9
CDR3 protein: CASSLFLLNFNGYTF

CDR3 length: 12
V gene: TRBV12-3/TRBV12-4
CDR3 protein: CASSSTGNTIYF

CDR3 length: 14
V gene: TRBV9
CDR3 protein: CASSARGVYNEQFF

CDR3 length: 13
V gene: TRBV7-3
CDR3 protein: CASSPAGRGELFF

CDR3 length: 15
V gene: TRBV7-2
CDR3 protein: CASSLRGDRGNEAFF

CDR3 length: 13
V gene: TRBV29-1
CDR3 protein: CSGARGGGNTIYF

CDR3 length: 14
V gene: TRBV7-2
CDR3 protein: CASSLAPSAGTQYF

CDR3 length: 15
V gene: TRBV18
CDR3 protein: CASSATGRTNEKLFF

CDR3 length: 15
V gene: TRBV3-1/TRBV3-2
CDR3 protein: CASSQQNRGSSPLHF

CDR3 length: 16
V gene: TRBV5-1
CDR3 protein: CASSLGLAGVYNEQFF

CDR3 length: 15
V gene: TRBV7-2
CDR3 protein: CASSSWGSGEEGQFF

CDR3 length: 14
V gene: TRBV11-2
CDR3 protein: CASSLAGSTDTQYF

CDR3 length: 14
V gene: TRBV5-4
CDR3 protein: CASSSRQGAEEQYF

CDR3 length: 14
V gene: TRBV27
CDR3 protein: CASSSSRQLYEQYF

CDR3 length: 15
V gene: TRBV3-1/TRBV3-2
CDR3 protein: CASTEGGADDTEAFF

CDR3 length: 17
V gene: TRBV3-1/TRBV3-2
CDR3 protein: CASSPFPGTGAGTEAFF

CDR3 length: 15
V gene: TRBV19
CDR3 protein: CASTPSRGEYNGYTF

CDR3 length: 13
V gene: TRBV2
CDR3 protein: CASSEWADQPQHF

CDR3 length: 13
V gene: TRBV28
CDR3 protein: CASRGPKNTEAFF

CDR3 length: 14
V gene: TRBV6-5
CDR3 protein: CASSPTGQNTEAFF

CDR3 length: 19
V gene: TRBV3-1/TRBV3-2
CDR3 protein: CASSQDVRTATLAKNIQYF

CDR3 length: 16
V gene: TRBV5-1
CDR3 protein: CATSHPGTSGVGEQYF

CDR3 length: 16
V gene: TRBV30
CDR3 protein: CAWSSGQSSYNSPLHF

CDR3 length: 16
V gene: TRBV6-1
CDR3 protein: CASSENRGQTNEKLFF

CDR3 length: 13
V gene: TRBV6-5
CDR3 protein: CASSRIRDSPLHF

CDR3 length: 12
V gene: TRBV5-6
CDR3 protein: CASSSGPAQQYF

CDR3 length: 14
V gene: TRBV5-1
CDR3 protein: CASRPGWGDTEAFF

CDR3 length: 15
V gene: TRBV7-9
CDR3 protein: CASSSGQGPQETQYF

CDR3 length: 14
V gene: TRBV5-1
CDR3 protein: CASSLENAGNTQYF

CDR3 length: 14
V gene: TRBV5-1
CDR3 protein: CASSSGQGTYEQYF

CDR3 length: 14
V gene: TRBV28
CDR3 protein: CASSSAGGWNEQFF

CDR3 length: 15
V gene: TRBV12-5
CDR3 protein: CASGLGTGVSQPQHF

CDR3 length: 13
V gene: TRBV6-5
CDR3 protein: CASIRDRDHEQYF